Listed below are T cell receptor beta chains from one sample, sequenced in a study of Tregs in tolerant kidney transplant recipients. Assay used: immunoSEQ multiplex PCR; TCRdb lists only in-frame clones, some missing. The sample lists approximately 47,000 clones, approximately 89% occurring once. Sequencing used CD8+ T cells from blood (PBMCs), obtained 12 months after the transplant. These receptors all come from a human patient who received a combined kidney and bone marrow transplant. Some T cells may be graft donor cells. Each CDR3 is given with its conserved first and last residue. D genes are given only for firm matches. Clone size appears in some rows only: once, few, many, or a class for an expanded clone.

TRBD2 | TRBJ2-1 | 16 | . | TRBV7-8 | TGTGCCAGCAGCTTGGCTAGCGGGGTGTCCTACAATGAGCAGTTCTTC | CASSLASGVSYNEQFF
TRBD2 | TRBJ2-1 | 16 | . | TRBV4-1 | TGCGCCAGCAGCCAAGTTGGGGGAGGGCCTTTTCATGAGCAGTTCTTC | CASSQVGGGPFHEQFF
. | TRBJ2-3 | 14 | . | TRBV19 | TGTGCCAGTAGATTCAGGGGTTTCGCAGATACGCAGTATTTT | CASRFRGFADTQYF
. | TRBJ2-7 | 12 | . | TRBV27 | TGTGCCAGCAGTTTCCCCGGTTATGAGCAGTACTTC | CASSFPGYEQYF
. | TRBJ2-5 | 13 | . | TRBV6-5 | TGTGCCAGCAGTTACGCGGGTTGGGAGACCCAGTACTTC | CASSYAGWETQYF
. | TRBJ2-2 | 14 | . | TRBV5-5 | TGTGCCAGCAGCTTGGCCCCAGACACCGGGGAGCTGTTTTTT | CASSLAPDTGELFF
TRBD1 | TRBJ2-7 | 16 | once | TRBV4-1 | TGCGCCAGCAGCCTTCACGACAGGGGAAGTTCCTACGAGCAGTACTTC | CASSLHDRGSSYEQYF
. | TRBJ1-5 | 14 | few | TRBV7-6 | TGTGCCAGCAGCCGCCTTCAGGGGAATCAGCCCCAGCATTTT | CASSRLQGNQPQHF
. | TRBJ2-1 | 16 | . | TRBV2 | TGTGCCAGCAGTGGACCGTCCTTAGCAGCCTACAATGAGCAGTTCTTC | CASSGPSLAAYNEQFF
. | TRBJ1-4 | 17 | once | TRBV9 | TGTGCCAGCAGCGCCTCCCGAGGGGGGGGAGGAAATGAAAAACTGTTTTTT | CASSASRGGGGNEKLFF
. | TRBJ1-1 | 13 | . | TRBV5-6 | TGTGCCAGCAGCTTCGGGGGGGCAGGCCAAGCTTTCTTT | CASSFGGAGQAFF
TRBD1 | TRBJ2-1 | 14 | . | TRBV27 | TGTGCCAGCAGTTTCAGGGACAGGGGCATTGAGCAGTTCTTC | CASSFRDRGIEQFF
TRBD1 | TRBJ1-1 | 13 | . | TRBV28 | TGTGCCAGCAGAGACAGGGGGGACACTGAAGCTTTCTTT | CASRDRGDTEAFF
TRBD1 | TRBJ1-3 | 14 | . | TRBV10-2 | TGCGCCAGCAGTGTTGGACAGGGAGGAAACACCATATATTTT | CASSVGQGGNTIYF
. | TRBJ1-4 | 15 | few | TRBV6-6 | TGTGCCAGCAGTTCCTCCGGGTCTTTTAATGAAAAACTGTTTTTT | CASSSSGSFNEKLFF
. | TRBJ1-6 | 15 | . | TRBV28 | TGTGCCAGCACTCCTACCGGACATGGTAATTCACCCCTCCACTTT | CASTPTGHGNSPLHF
TRBD1 | TRBJ2-3 | 17 | . | TRBV4-1 | TGCGCCAGCAGCCTTATCGTACAGGGGGTAAGCACAGATACGCAGTATTTT | CASSLIVQGVSTDTQYF
TRBD1 | TRBJ2-5 | 15 | . | TRBV6-6 | TGTGCCAGCAGCACCCGGGACAGGGGAGGAGAGACCCAGTACTTC | CASSTRDRGGETQYF
TRBD1 | TRBJ2-1 | 15 | . | TRBV29-1 | TGCAGCGTGGGTCACAGGGGAAGTCACCGGGATGAGCAGTTCTTC | CSVGHRGSHRDEQFF
. | TRBJ1-6 | 16 | . | TRBV4-1 | TGCGCCAGCAGCCCTTTGGGGGACAACTATAATTCACCCCTCCACTTT | CASSPLGDNYNSPLHF
. | TRBJ2-1 | 11 | . | TRBV9 | TGTGCCAGCGTACGGGGCAATGAGCAGTTCTTC | CASVRGNEQFF
TRBD2 | TRBJ2-2 | 15 | . | TRBV27 | TGTGCCAGCAGACAGATAGCGGGGCTCACCGGGGAGCTGTTTTTT | CASRQIAGLTGELFF
. | TRBJ1-1 | 14 | . | TRBV7-9 | TGTGCCAGCAGCAGAAGGGAGGAGAACACTGAAGCTTTCTTT | CASSRREENTEAFF
TRBD1 | TRBJ1-2 | 16 | . | TRBV7-8 | TGTGCCAGCAGCTTAGAGTTCGACAGGGCCCTCTATGGCTACACCTTC | CASSLEFDRALYGYTF
. | TRBJ2-3 | 15 | . | TRBV6-1 | TGTGCCAGCGTCCCTCACAGGGGGGGGGCAGATACGCAGTATTTT | CASVPHRGGADTQYF
TRBD2 | TRBJ2-3 | 14 | . | TRBV7-8 | TGTGCCAGCGGCCGACTAGCGGGGGCGGATACGCAGTATTTT | CASGRLAGADTQYF
TRBD2 | TRBJ2-7 | 16 | . | TRBV13 | TGTGCCAGCAGCTTAGTGGGGAGCGGGGGCTCCTACGAGCAGTACTTC | CASSLVGSGGSYEQYF
TRBD2 | TRBJ2-7 | 16 | . | TRBV11-3 | TGTGCCAGCAGCGGGGCTAGCGGGAGCTACTCCTACGAGCAGTACTTC | CASSGASGSYSYEQYF
TRBD2 | TRBJ2-1 | 18 | . | TRBV10-3 | TGTGCCATCAGCCCGGGACTAGCGGGAGGGGTGTCCTACAATGAGCAGTTCTTC | CAISPGLAGGVSYNEQFF
. | TRBJ2-7 | 13 | . | TRBV7-2 | TGTGCCAGCAGCTTAGGAGGGCGCTACGAGCAGTACTTC | CASSLGGRYEQYF
TRBD1 | TRBJ2-7 | 13 | . | TRBV7-9 | TGTGCCAGCAGCGCGGACAGGGGCCACGAGCAGTACTTC | CASSADRGHEQYF
. | TRBJ2-7 | 11 | . | TRBV20-1 | TGCAGTGCTAGACGGGTGGGCGAGCAGTACTTC | CSARRVGEQYF
. | TRBJ1-5 | 15 | . | TRBV5-6 | TGTGCCAGCAGCTTCGGGGGGGGAGGCAATCAGCCCCAGCATTTT | CASSFGGGGNQPQHF
. | TRBJ2-1 | 13 | . | TRBV7-7 | TGTGCCAGCAGCTTATTGCCGGCGGGTGAGCAGTTCTTC | CASSLLPAGEQFF
TRBD2 | TRBJ2-7 | 20 | . | TRBV15 | TGTGCCACCAGCAGAGAAAAGCCACTCGGGACTAGCGGGAGGGCCTACGAGCAGTACTTC | CATSREKPLGTSGRAYEQYF
TRBD1 | TRBJ2-5 | 14 | . | TRBV7-2 | TGTGCCAGCAGCTGGACAGGTAACCAAGAGACCCAGTACTTC | CASSWTGNQETQYF
. | TRBJ2-7 | 16 | once | TRBV7-2 | TGTGCCAGCAGCTTCTCACAGGGAACCGCTACCTACGAGCAGTACTTC | CASSFSQGTATYEQYF
. | TRBJ2-7 | 12 | . | TRBV5-1 | TGCGCCAGCAGCTTGACTGGCTACGAGCAGTACTTC | CASSLTGYEQYF
TRBD1 | TRBJ1-2 | 14 | . | TRBV6-8 | TGTGCCAGCAGAACGGGACAGCTTAACTATGGCTACACCTTC | CASRTGQLNYGYTF
TRBD2 | TRBJ2-7 | 17 | . | TRBV7-8 | TGTGCCAGCAGCTTAGCCGAACTAGCGGGAGTGGCCTACGAGCAGTACTTC | CASSLAELAGVAYEQYF
. | TRBJ2-1 | 11 | few | TRBV4-1 | TGCGCCAGCAGCCATATTAATGAGCAGTTCTTC | CASSHINEQFF
. | TRBJ2-6 | 17 | . | TRBV29-1 | TGCAGCGTGGTCCTACAGGGATCCCCATCTGGGGCCAACGTCCTGACTTTC | CSVVLQGSPSGANVLTF
TRBD1 | TRBJ1-5 | 15 | once | TRBV6-5 | TGTGCCAGCAGTTCTACGACAGGGGTGAATCAGCCCCAGCATTTT | CASSSTTGVNQPQHF
. | TRBJ2-1 | 14 | . | TRBV7-9 | TGTGCCAGCAGCGAGATCTCCGGGGACAATGAGCAGTTCTTC | CASSEISGDNEQFF
. | TRBJ1-5 | 15 | once | TRBV4-1 | TGCGCCAGCAGCCAAGGCCAGGGAAGCAATCAGCCCCAGCATTTT | CASSQGQGSNQPQHF
TRBD2 | TRBJ2-3 | 16 | . | TRBV13 | TGTGCCAGCAGCTTAAAAGCTGGGGACTACACAGATACGCAGTATTTT | CASSLKAGDYTDTQYF
TRBD2 | TRBJ2-2 | 19 | . | TRBV9 | TGTGCCAGCAGCGTAGACTCGTGGCTAGCGGGTATCCACACCGGGGAGCTGTTTTTT | CASSVDSWLAGIHTGELFF
TRBD2 | TRBJ2-5 | 14 | . | TRBV9 | TGTGCCAGCGGGATGGCTGGGGGAGGGGAGACCCAGTACTTC | CASGMAGGGETQYF
TRBD2 | TRBJ2-1 | 18 | . | TRBV7-8 | TGTGCCAGCAGCCCCAATGAACTAGCGGGAGAACCCTTCAATGAGCAGTTCTTC | CASSPNELAGEPFNEQFF
. | TRBJ2-7 | 14 | . | TRBV2 | TGTGCCAGCAGTGACCTATACAGCTCCTACGAGCAGTACTTC | CASSDLYSSYEQYF
TRBD1 | TRBJ2-2 | 16 | . | TRBV28 | TGTGCCAGTCGCCCCGGGACAGGGTACGGCACCGGGGAGCTGTTTTTT | CASRPGTGYGTGELFF